A selection of T cell receptor beta chains follows, all from one sample in a study of OX40 agonist ivuxolimab in advanced cancers. Data came from immunoSEQ multiplex PCR; TCRdb stores just in-frame clones and leaves some out. This sample has about 83,000 clones, with 70% to 85% found just once. This specimen consisted of CD4+ or CD8+ T cells sorted from blood, obtained in a trial of the OX40 agonist ivuxolimab. The receptors were gathered from an adult with an advanced solid tumor such as melanoma, head and neck, liver or kidney cancer. The CDR3 runs from the conserved cysteine through the conserved F or W. D genes are given only for firm matches. Expanded clones are given a class, and other clones once, few, many or no size at all.

CDR3 DNA	CDR3 protein	D gene	clone size	V gene	J gene
TGTGCCAGCAGCCCGGGACTAGAGGAGACCCAGTACTTC	CASSPGLEETQYF	TRBD2	NA	TRBV5-6	TRBJ2-5
TGTGCCAGCAGCGTTACCCTACAGGGTGATGAGCAGTTCTTC	CASSVTLQGDEQFF	NA	NA	TRBV7-2	TRBJ2-1
TGTGCCATCAGTGAGGTCGGGGGGCGCCTCGGGAACACTGAAGCTTTCTTT	CAISEVGGRLGNTEAFF	NA	NA	TRBV10-3	TRBJ1-1
TGTGCCAGCAGTGAACGACATCGTGACAGTTATGGCTACACCTTC	CASSERHRDSYGYTF	NA	NA	TRBV6-1	TRBJ1-2
TGTGCCAGCAGCTTAGCGGGGGTTCAAGAGACCCAGTACTTC	CASSLAGVQETQYF	TRBD2	NA	TRBV5-4	TRBJ2-5
TGTGCCTGGAGTGCAACGGACAGGGGAAGTCTTACCCTCCACTTT	CAWSATDRGSLTLHF	TRBD1	NA	TRBV30	TRBJ1-6
TGTGCCAGCTCACCAAGGGAGACTGCGGCGGGAGCTAACTATGGCTACACCTTC	CASSPRETAAGANYGYTF	NA	NA	TRBV18	TRBJ1-2
TGCGCCAGCAGCGGGGTAAGCGCCTACGAGCAGTACTTC	CASSGVSAYEQYF	NA	NA	TRBV5-1	TRBJ2-7
TGTGCCAGCAGTCGCACGAGCAGAGGAGAGACCCAGTACTTC	CASSRTSRGETQYF	NA	NA	TRBV2	TRBJ2-5
TGTGCCAGCAGTCCCCGACCTCAAGCGGGGAATGAGCAGTTCTTC	CASSPRPQAGNEQFF	TRBD2	NA	TRBV27	TRBJ2-1
TGTGCCAGCAGCCTGGGACAGGGTGAAGCCGACGAGCAGTACTTC	CASSLGQGEADEQYF	TRBD1	NA	TRBV11-3	TRBJ2-7
TGTGCCAGCTCCCCGAGGGGGACTAATGAAAAACTGTTTTTT	CASSPRGTNEKLFF	NA	NA	TRBV6-1	TRBJ1-4
TGTGCCAGCTCAATCTCATCACAGGACACCGGGGAGCTGTTTTTT	CASSISSQDTGELFF	NA	NA	TRBV18	TRBJ2-2
TGCGCCAGCAGCTTGGGTAGCGGCCCCCTTTTGCATGAGCAGTTCTTC	CASSLGSGPLLHEQFF	NA	NA	TRBV5-1	TRBJ2-1
TGTGCCAGCAGCCCTCGTAGAGGGGTCTACAATGAGCAGTTCTTC	CASSPRRGVYNEQFF	NA	NA	TRBV6-4	TRBJ2-1
TGTGCCAGCAGCCAAAACGAAGGGGGAGCCCAGCATTTT	CASSQNEGGAQHF	NA	NA	TRBV4-2	TRBJ1-5
TGCAGCGTTCGAGTGGGACAGGGAGTGGATGAGCAGTTCTTC	CSVRVGQGVDEQFF	TRBD1	NA	TRBV29-1	TRBJ2-1
TGCGCCAGCAGCCAAGAGGCTACATCGAGCTCCTACAATGAGCAGTTCTTC	CASSQEATSSSYNEQFF	NA	NA	TRBV4-1	TRBJ2-1
TGTGCCAGCAGCTTAGGGACTAAGGAGACCCAGTACTTC	CASSLGTKETQYF	NA	NA	TRBV7-2	TRBJ2-5
TGTGCCAGCAGTTACTCGAGACACCAGCCCCAGCATTTT	CASSYSRHQPQHF	NA	NA	TRBV6-6	TRBJ1-5
TGTGCCAGCAGTTACGGGACTGGGGCCAACGTCCTGACTTTC	CASSYGTGANVLTF	NA	NA	TRBV6-6	TRBJ2-6
TGCGCCAGCAGTTGGTCCGGGACAGGTCCCTCTGGAAACACCATATATTTT	CASSWSGTGPSGNTIYF	TRBD1	NA	TRBV5-1	TRBJ1-3
TGTGCCAGCTCTTTTTCCCGGGACAGCACTGAAGCTTTCTTT	CASSFSRDSTEAFF	TRBD1	NA	TRBV18	TRBJ1-1
TGTGCCAGCTCACCATATAAACCGGAAGATGGCTACACCTTC	CASSPYKPEDGYTF	NA	NA	TRBV18	TRBJ1-2
TGTGCCAGCAGTCTTGATCCGGGGACAGCGAATTCACCCCTCCACTTT	CASSLDPGTANSPLHF	TRBD1	NA	TRBV11-2	TRBJ1-6
TGTGCCAGCAGCACTTCGGGGGCAGGGGAGACCCAGTACTTC	CASSTSGAGETQYF	NA	NA	TRBV11-2	TRBJ2-5
TGTGCCAGCCGAAAGGGAGACACCGGGGAGCTGTTTTTT	CASRKGDTGELFF	NA	NA	TRBV6-1	TRBJ2-2
TGCAGCGTGGGGGTTAGGGACTTCTTATACAATGAGCAGTTCTTC	CSVGVRDFLYNEQFF	NA	NA	TRBV29-1	TRBJ2-1
TGTGCCAGTAGTTGTGGGGAAAAACTGTTTTTT	CASSCGEKLFF	NA	NA	TRBV19	TRBJ1-4
TGTGCCAGTAGTATAGAACTAGCGGGGGGTAGGACAGATACGCAGTATTTT	CASSIELAGGRTDTQYF	TRBD2	few	TRBV19	TRBJ2-3
TGTGCCAGCAGCCCAGCACGGAGCGGGGGTATGCCAGATACGCAGTATTTT	CASSPARSGGMPDTQYF	TRBD2	NA	TRBV7-8	TRBJ2-3
TGTGCCAGCATCCGGGGGGCTTCCAATCAGCCCCAGCATTTT	CASIRGASNQPQHF	NA	once	TRBV5-8	TRBJ1-5
TGTGCCAGCAGCGTACGGGGGAACACTGAAGCTTTCTTT	CASSVRGNTEAFF	NA	NA	TRBV9	TRBJ1-1
TGTGCCTGGACCCTACCCCGGAGGAACACTGAAGCTTTCTTT	CAWTLPRRNTEAFF	NA	NA	TRBV30	TRBJ1-1
TGTGCCAGCTCACCGACAGGTAACGGCCAGCCCCAGCATTTT	CASSPTGNGQPQHF	NA	NA	TRBV18	TRBJ1-5
TGTGCCAGCTTCCTCAGTGGAAACACCATATATTTT	CASFLSGNTIYF	NA	few	TRBV18	TRBJ1-3
TGTGCCAGCAGCGTCAGTGGGAGCACAGATACGCAGTATTTT	CASSVSGSTDTQYF	NA	NA	TRBV9	TRBJ2-3
TGTGCCAGCAGCTTAGCTACCGACGGCTTGGGCGGTTACTACGAGCAGTACTTC	CASSLATDGLGGYYEQYF	NA	NA	TRBV7-9	TRBJ2-7
TGCGCCAGCAGCCAAGACGAGCTAGCTAGGAACAATGAGCAGTTCTTC	CASSQDELARNNEQFF	NA	NA	TRBV4-3	TRBJ2-1
TGTGCCAGCAGTTTGAGCGGGGCCTCCTACGAGCAGTACTTC	CASSLSGASYEQYF	TRBD2	once	TRBV27	TRBJ2-7
TGTGCCAGCAGCTCCTCACAGTACGAGCAGTACTTC	CASSSSQYEQYF	NA	NA	TRBV11-2	TRBJ2-7
TGCGCCAGCAGCCTATCCGGGCCGAGCTCCTACAATGAGCAGTTCTTC	CASSLSGPSSYNEQFF	NA	once	TRBV4-3	TRBJ2-1
TGTGCCAGCAGCTTTAACGGAGGCACTGAAGCTTTCTTT	CASSFNGGTEAFF	NA	NA	TRBV5-4	TRBJ1-1
TGTGCCAGCAGCAAAGCCATCGGGACAGATTTACCTGAAGCTTTCTTT	CASSKAIGTDLPEAFF	NA	NA	TRBV21-1	TRBJ1-1
TGCGCCAGCAGCCTACGCTCTAGCGGGGGCTACAATGAGCAGTTCTTC	CASSLRSSGGYNEQFF	TRBD2	NA	TRBV5-1	TRBJ2-1
TGCGCCAGCAGCTTGGAGGGACGCTTTGGAGAAAAACTGTTTTTT	CASSLEGRFGEKLFF	NA	NA	TRBV5-1	TRBJ1-4
TGTGCCTGGAGTTCGCAGGGGAAGGACACTGAAGCTTTCTTT	CAWSSQGKDTEAFF	NA	NA	TRBV30	TRBJ1-1